The T cell receptor (beta chain) under discussion was sequenced for a study of T cell responses to AZD1222 COVID-19 vaccine. CDR1 is SGHNT and CDR2 is YYREEE in the germline V gene (reference sequence). V was clipped by 1 base and J by 5 bases, with 7 bases between them. The CDR3 sequence is 14 residues long. Assay: immunoSEQ multiplex PCR; the TCRdb copy retains only in-frame clones and omits some. This sample has some 85,000 clones, with 87% found just once. The sample holds one count of this clone. Its antigen is unknown. Whole-study results and caveats: Baseline seropositivity occurred in only 5 or 6 AZD1222 recipients. Nearly half of spike-specific TCRs reportedly target variant regions that are unmutated in the B.1.351 and B.1.1.7 variants.

This sequence was found in an adult in good health. The chain joins TRBV5-4 to TRBJ1-6; no definite D call. The specimen was peripheral blood, collected on day 0 of AZD1222 vaccination. CDR3 nucleotides: TGTGCCAGCAGCTTGAGGGTAGATAATTCACCCCTCCACTTT. This translates into CASSLRVDNSPLHF.